Listed below are T cell receptor beta chains from one sample, sequenced in a study of T-cell reconstitution after alpha-beta-depleted transplantation in children. MiXCR was run by TCRdb on the PCR reads, yielding one entry per CDR3 protein. The table has over 550,000 distinct CDR3 sequences, over 9.5% seen once. This specimen consisted of PBMCs from the stem cell graft donor, obtained from the stem cell graft. These receptors were collected from a human donor who donated a stem cell graft to a child with acute myeloid leukemia. CDR3s include the opening cysteine and the closing phenylalanine or tryptophan. The order of the fields is J gene, V gene, clone size, D gene, CDR3 DNA, CDR3 protein. A D gene is named only where the DNA matches it firmly. Some rows have no size entry. The others give once, few or many, or a class for an expanded clone.

J gene: TRBJ2-1; V gene: TRBV9; clone size: NA; D gene: NA; CDR3 DNA: TGTGCCAGCAGCGTAGGTGGGGGAGAAGACAATGAGCAGTTCTTC; CDR3 protein: CASSVGGGEDNEQFF
J gene: TRBJ2-5; V gene: TRBV28; clone size: few; D gene: TRBD1; CDR3 DNA: TGTGCCAGCAGCAGACGAGACAGGGTCCAAGAGACCCAGTACTTC; CDR3 protein: CASSRRDRVQETQYF
J gene: TRBJ2-5; V gene: TRBV7-2; clone size: NA; D gene: NA; CDR3 DNA: TGTGCCAGCAGCTCCCGGACGGCGGGCCGAGGTGAGACCCAGAACTTC; CDR3 protein: CASSSRTAGRGETQNF
J gene: TRBJ2-7; V gene: TRBV12-3/TRBV12-4; clone size: NA; D gene: TRBD1; CDR3 DNA: TGTGCCAGCAGTTGGGACAGTTTGAATGAGCAGTACTTC; CDR3 protein: CASSWDSLNEQYF
J gene: TRBJ2-1; V gene: TRBV12-3/TRBV12-4; clone size: NA; D gene: NA; CDR3 DNA: TGTGCCAGCAGTTTATACGGGACCCCTTCCAATGAGCAGTTCTTC; CDR3 protein: CASSLYGTPSNEQFF
J gene: TRBJ1-3; V gene: TRBV5-1; clone size: NA; D gene: NA; CDR3 DNA: TGCGCCAGCAGCTTTACACTAGGGGGCTCTGGAAACACCATATATTTT; CDR3 protein: CASSFTLGGSGNTIYF
J gene: TRBJ2-1; V gene: TRBV19; clone size: NA; D gene: TRBD1; CDR3 DNA: TGTGCCAGTAAACCCCAGGGGGCGGGAAATGAGCAGTTCTTC; CDR3 protein: CASKPQGAGNEQFF
J gene: TRBJ2-1; V gene: TRBV20-1; clone size: few; D gene: TRBD2; CDR3 DNA: TGCAGTGCTAGAATTAGGGTAGCGGGAGGAGAACCTGGGGAGCAGTTCTTC; CDR3 protein: CSARIRVAGGEPGEQFF
J gene: TRBJ2-5; V gene: TRBV6-5; clone size: few; D gene: TRBD1; CDR3 DNA: TGTGCCAGCAGTTGGGGACAGGGAGGAGAGACCCAGTACTTC; CDR3 protein: CASSWGQGGETQYF
J gene: TRBJ1-1; V gene: TRBV19; clone size: few; D gene: NA; CDR3 DNA: TGTGCCAGTAGATTACTTTTCTTGGACACTGAAGCTTTCTTT; CDR3 protein: CASRLLFLDTEAFF
J gene: TRBJ2-4; V gene: TRBV7-9; clone size: NA; D gene: NA; CDR3 DNA: TGTGCCAGCAGCTTAGGGGCCGGAAACATTCAGTACTTC; CDR3 protein: CASSLGAGNIQYF
J gene: TRBJ2-1; V gene: TRBV20-1; clone size: few; D gene: NA; CDR3 DNA: TGCAGTGCTAGTAGCGGAGAGAGAAACAATGAGCAGTTCTTC; CDR3 protein: CSASSGERNNEQFF
J gene: TRBJ1-1; V gene: TRBV29-1; clone size: few; D gene: NA; CDR3 DNA: TGCAGCGTTGAGGCACAGGCCACTGAAGCTTTCTTT; CDR3 protein: CSVEAQATEAFF
J gene: TRBJ2-1; V gene: TRBV7-7; clone size: few; D gene: NA; CDR3 DNA: TGTGCTAGCAGCCCTTTGGGGGCGGCGGGAGTTAATGAGCAGTTCTTC; CDR3 protein: CASSPLGAAGVNEQFF
J gene: TRBJ2-7; V gene: TRBV29-1; clone size: many; D gene: TRBD1; CDR3 DNA: TGCAGCGTTAACACAGGGGGTGGGCAGTACTTC; CDR3 protein: CSVNTGGGQYF
J gene: TRBJ2-7; V gene: TRBV24-1; clone size: NA; D gene: TRBD1; CDR3 DNA: TGTGCCACCAGTGACCCGGGACAGGGTAGGAACGAGCAGTACTTC; CDR3 protein: CATSDPGQGRNEQYF
J gene: TRBJ2-1; V gene: TRBV12-3/TRBV12-4; clone size: many; D gene: NA; CDR3 DNA: TGTGCCAGCAGCTCTAGCGTCAGGGACAATGAGCAGTTCTTC; CDR3 protein: CASSSSVRDNEQFF
J gene: TRBJ2-7; V gene: TRBV5-8; clone size: NA; D gene: NA; CDR3 DNA: TGTGCCAGCGTAGACTCATCGTACGAGCAGTACTTC; CDR3 protein: CASVDSSYEQYF
J gene: TRBJ2-7; V gene: TRBV6-2/TRBV6-3; clone size: NA; D gene: TRBD2; CDR3 DNA: TGTGCCAGCAACCAAAGGTCTAGCGGACCGGGGGAGCATTACTTC; CDR3 protein: CASNQRSSGPGEHYF
J gene: TRBJ2-4; V gene: TRBV2; clone size: many; D gene: TRBD2; CDR3 DNA: TGTGCCACCGACGAGTCTAGCGGGAAAACCATCCTAGCCAAAAACATTCAGTACTTC; CDR3 protein: CATDESSGKTILAKNIQYF
J gene: TRBJ1-3; V gene: TRBV6-7; clone size: NA; D gene: TRBD1; CDR3 DNA: TGTGCCAGCAGTTACTCGGATGACAGGGAAGTTAAGACAAACACCATATATTTT; CDR3 protein: CASSYSDDREVKTNTIYF
J gene: TRBJ1-5; V gene: TRBV12-3/TRBV12-4; clone size: NA; D gene: NA; CDR3 DNA: TGTGCCAGCAGTTCCGGCCAGGGGCGGGCTCAGCCCCAGCATTTT; CDR3 protein: CASSSGQGRAQPQHF
J gene: TRBJ2-1; V gene: TRBV3-1; clone size: many; D gene: TRBD2; CDR3 DNA: TGTGCCAGCAGCCAAGATCACGGGACTAGCGGATACAATGAGCAGTTCTTC; CDR3 protein: CASSQDHGTSGYNEQFF
J gene: TRBJ2-7; V gene: TRBV14; clone size: NA; D gene: NA; CDR3 DNA: TGTGCCAGCAGCCAAGGCAGGGGCAGGGGAAAGTACTTC; CDR3 protein: CASSQGRGRGKYF
J gene: TRBJ1-1; V gene: TRBV4-3; clone size: few; D gene: TRBD1; CDR3 DNA: TGCGCCAGCAGCCAGGGGACAGGTGCTCCCCCTTTCTTT; CDR3 protein: CASSQGTGAPPFF
J gene: TRBJ1-1; V gene: TRBV6-5; clone size: many; D gene: NA; CDR3 DNA: TGTGCCAGCAGTTACAAAATTTGGGGGCTGGAGACTGAAGCTTTCTTT; CDR3 protein: CASSYKIWGLETEAFF
J gene: TRBJ2-7; V gene: TRBV6-2/TRBV6-3; clone size: many; D gene: NA; CDR3 DNA: TGTGCCAGCAGTTATCAAGCGATACTTTACGAGCAGTACTTC; CDR3 protein: CASSYQAILYEQYF
J gene: TRBJ2-3; V gene: TRBV6-7; clone size: many; D gene: NA; CDR3 DNA: TGTGCCAGCAGTTACTCGTTGCAGGGCCCAGATACGCAGTATTTT; CDR3 protein: CASSYSLQGPDTQYF
J gene: TRBJ1-2; V gene: TRBV7-9; clone size: few; D gene: NA; CDR3 DNA: TGTGCCAGCAGCTTAGATGGCAGGGACCACACCTTC; CDR3 protein: CASSLDGRDHTF
J gene: TRBJ2-7; V gene: TRBV29-1; clone size: NA; D gene: NA; CDR3 DNA: TGCAGCGTTTCCGCGGCCCGGGCTTACGAGCAGTACTTC; CDR3 protein: CSVSAARAYEQYF